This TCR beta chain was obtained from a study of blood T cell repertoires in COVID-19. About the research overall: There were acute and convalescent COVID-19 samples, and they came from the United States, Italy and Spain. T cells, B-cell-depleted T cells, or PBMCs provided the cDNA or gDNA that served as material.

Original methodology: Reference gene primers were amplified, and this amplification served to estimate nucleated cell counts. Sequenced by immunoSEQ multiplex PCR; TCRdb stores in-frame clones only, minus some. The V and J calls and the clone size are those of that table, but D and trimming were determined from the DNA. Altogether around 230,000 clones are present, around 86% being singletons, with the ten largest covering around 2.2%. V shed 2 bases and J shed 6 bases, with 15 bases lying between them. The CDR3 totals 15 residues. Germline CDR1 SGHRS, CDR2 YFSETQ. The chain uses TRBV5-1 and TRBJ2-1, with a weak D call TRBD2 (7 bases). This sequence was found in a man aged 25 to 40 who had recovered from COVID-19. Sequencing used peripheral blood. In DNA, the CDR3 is TGCGCCAGCAGCTTAGCCTTAGGGGGGGCCAATGAGCAGTTCTTC. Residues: CASSLALGGANEQFF.